The clone carrying this TCR beta chain turned up a few times. The CDR3 is 15 amino acids. Per the germline V gene, CDR1 is SGHDN and CDR2 is FVKESK. V lost 4 bases to trimming and J lost 1 base, with 10 bases between them. This specimen comes from a study of blood T cell repertoires in COVID-19. Study details: Acute-phase and convalescent COVID-19 samples originated in the United States, Italy and Spain.

The authors' processing: Estimated nucleated cell counts came from reference gene primer amplification. TCRdb's table, derived via immunoSEQ multiplex PCR, lists solely in-frame clones and lacks some. V and J calls and clone size are as listed in that table; D and trimming were resolved from the DNA. Of 55,000 to 85,000 clones detected, about 80% appear once; the ten largest clones hold roughly 0.83%. The chain uses TRBV14 and TRBJ2-2; D unresolved. Source material: peripheral blood. The TCR was taken from a woman aged 70-85 years with acute or convalescent COVID-19. Written as DNA, the CDR3 is TGTGCCAGCAGCCCCTACGCGCTGAACACCGGGGAGCTGTTTTTT. Translated: CASSPYALNTGELFF.